One and the same sample provided the 5 T cell receptor beta chains below, sequenced in a study of cytomegalovirus exposure and HLA in healthy donors. With 60 Vbeta and 13 Jbeta primers, the PCR was carried out. Clones were read by immunoSEQ multiplex PCR, and TCRdb kept only the in-frame ones, dropping some. The sample carries about 120,000 clones, 80% recorded once. Material: PBMCs. The receptors here all came from a man aged 45-65 years in good health and CMV-seronegative.

This clone was seen a single time. The gene calls are TRBV5-6 and TRBJ1-4; 7 bases align to TRBD1. CDR1 and CDR2 from the germline V gene are SGHDT and YYEEEE. Trimming cost V 4 bases and J 4 bases; bases outside gene matches: 7. This CDR3 is built from 15 residues. The CDR3 coding sequence is TGTGCCAGCAGCGCCTCCGGGACAGTTAATGAAAAACTGTTTTTT. Its translation is CASSASGTVNEKLFF.

The chain combines TRBV15 with TRBJ2-7; 8 bases map to TRBD1. The CDR3 runs to 15 residues. V lost 1 base to trimming and J lost 4 bases; unmatched junction nucleotides: 6. Germline V lookup: CDR1 LNHNV, CDR2 YYDKDF (reference sequence). The CDR3 sequence is CATSRGPQGAYEQYF. The CDR3 DNA reads TGTGCCACCAGCAGAGGTCCTCAGGGGGCGTACGAGCAGTACTTC.

The chain couples TRBV2 to TRBJ2-7; D is possibly TRBD2 (5 bases). Trimming left V 8 bases short and J 3 bases short, with 11 bases between. The CDR3 is made up of 12 amino acids. Germline V gene data show CDR1 as SNHLY and CDR2 as FYNNEI. CDR3 DNA sequence: TGTGCCAGCCGCGGGCAGTTCTACGAGCAGTACTTC. It encodes CASRGQFYEQYF.

This clone was observed a handful of times. The chain links TRBV28 to TRBJ1-5; weak D call: TRBD1 (6 bases). V gave up 2 bases and J gave up 5 bases, with 10 bases separating them. Germline loops: CDR1 MDHEN, CDR2 SYDVKM. This CDR3 is built from 14 residues. The CDR3 protein is CASSLPDSYQPQHF. DNA of the CDR3: TGTGCCAGCAGTTTACCGGACAGTTATCAGCCCCAGCATTTT.

The chain has TRBV7-9 and TRBJ1-2; D is unresolved. Deletions cut 4 bases from V and 1 base from J, with 10 bases between. The CDR3 totals 14 residues. The germline gives CDR1 SEHNR, CDR2 FQNEAQ (reference sequence). The CDR3 is CASSSITGNYGYTF. CDR3 DNA: TGTGCCAGCAGCTCCATAACGGGTAACTATGGCTACACCTTC. Complete variable domain (other parts from reference TRBV7-9 and TRBJ1-2): DTGVSQNPRHKITKRGQNVTFRCDPISEHNRLYWYRQTLGQGPEFLTYFQNEAQLEKSRLLSDRFSAERPKGSFSTLEIQRTEQGDSAMYLCASSSITGNYGYTFGSGTRLTVV.